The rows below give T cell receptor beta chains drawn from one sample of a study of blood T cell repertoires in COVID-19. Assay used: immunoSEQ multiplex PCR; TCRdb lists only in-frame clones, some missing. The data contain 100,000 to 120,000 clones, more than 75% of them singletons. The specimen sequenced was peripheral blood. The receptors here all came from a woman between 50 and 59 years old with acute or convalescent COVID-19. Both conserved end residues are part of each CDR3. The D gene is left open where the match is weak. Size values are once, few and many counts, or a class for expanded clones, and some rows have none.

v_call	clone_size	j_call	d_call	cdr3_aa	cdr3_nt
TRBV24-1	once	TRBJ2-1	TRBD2	CATSDRTSGRGNEQFF	TGTGCCACCAGTGACAGGACTAGCGGGAGGGGCAATGAGCAGTTCTTC
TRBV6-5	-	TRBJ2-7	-	CASRYRAPSYEQYF	TGTGCCAGCAGGTACAGAGCCCCCTCGTACGAGCAGTACTTC
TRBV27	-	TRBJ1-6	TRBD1	CASSLQGIVNSPLHF	TGTGCCAGCAGCCTACAGGGGATAGTTAATTCACCCCTCCACTTT
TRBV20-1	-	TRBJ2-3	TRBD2	CSASRSTGGVMGTDTQYF	TGCAGTGCTAGTAGAAGTACGGGGGGAGTGATGGGCACAGATACGCAGTATTTT
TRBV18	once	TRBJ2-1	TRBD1	CASSPRDRFYNEQFF	TGTGCCAGCTCACCACGGGACAGGTTCTACAATGAGCAGTTCTTC
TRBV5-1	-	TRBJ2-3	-	CASSLVAGTDTQYF	TGCGCCAGCAGCTTGGTCGCGGGCACAGATACGCAGTATTTT
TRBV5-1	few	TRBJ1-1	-	CASSLSGGSRKAFF	TGCGCCAGCAGCTTGTCCGGGGGGAGTCGGAAAGCTTTCTTT
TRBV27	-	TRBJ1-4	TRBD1	CASSPLDRGRGKLFF	TGTGCCAGCAGCCCCTTAGACAGGGGGCGGGGAAAACTGTTTTTT
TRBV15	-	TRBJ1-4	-	CATSSQVETNEKLFF	TGTGCCACCAGCAGCCAGGTTGAAACTAATGAAAAACTGTTTTTT
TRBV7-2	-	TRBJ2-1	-	CASSRLQREQFF	TGTGCCAGCAGCCGGCTCCAGAGGGAGCAGTTCTTC
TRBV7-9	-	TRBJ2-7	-	CASSRSGRAMNEQYF	TGTGCCAGCAGCCGTTCGGGAAGGGCCATGAACGAGCAGTACTTC
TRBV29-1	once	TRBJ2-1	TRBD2	CSADWGGSYNEQFF	TGCAGCGCCGACTGGGGGGGCTCCTACAATGAGCAGTTCTTC
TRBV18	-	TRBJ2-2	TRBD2	CASSPRTSGTPNTGELFF	TGTGCCAGCTCACCCCGGACTAGCGGGACCCCCAACACCGGGGAGCTGTTTTTT
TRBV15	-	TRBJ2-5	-	CATSSGENRDQETQYF	TGTGCCACCAGCAGCGGGGAAAACAGGGATCAAGAGACCCAGTACTTC
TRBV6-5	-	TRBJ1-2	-	CASSYSAGVGGGYTF	TGTGCCAGCAGTTACTCAGCCGGGGTCGGGGGTGGCTACACCTTC
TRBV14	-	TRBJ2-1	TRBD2	CASSQDLASGTNEQFF	TGTGCCAGCAGCCAAGATTTGGCTAGCGGGACCAATGAGCAGTTCTTC
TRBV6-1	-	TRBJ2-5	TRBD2	CASSEALASGTLPREYF	TGTGCCAGCAGTGAAGCGCTGGCTAGCGGGACTCTCCCTCGGGAGTACTTC
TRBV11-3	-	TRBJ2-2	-	CASSLGPNTGELFF	TGTGCCAGCAGCTTAGGGCCGAACACCGGGGAGCTGTTTTTT
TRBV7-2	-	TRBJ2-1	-	CASSLGSGLGNEQFF	TGTGCCAGCAGCTTAGGGTCAGGGTTAGGGAATGAGCAGTTCTTC
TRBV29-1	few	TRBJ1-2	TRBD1	CSVVGRGRSYGYTF	TGCAGCGTTGTCGGCAGGGGGCGAAGCTATGGCTACACCTTC
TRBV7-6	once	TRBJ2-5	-	CASSLVGETQYF	TGTGCCAGCAGCTTAGTTGGCGAGACCCAGTACTTC
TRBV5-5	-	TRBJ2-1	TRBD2	CASSRQVAGVSNEQFF	TGTGCCAGCAGCCGGCAGGTAGCGGGAGTTTCAAATGAGCAGTTCTTC
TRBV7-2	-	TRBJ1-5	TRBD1	CASSSVGQGGQPQHF	TGTGCCAGCAGCTCTGTAGGACAGGGGGGTCAGCCCCAGCATTTT
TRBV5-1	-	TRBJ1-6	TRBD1	CASRTGNSPLHF	TGCGCCAGCCGGACAGGGAATTCACCCCTCCACTTT
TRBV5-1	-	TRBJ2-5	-	CASRQTSATAETQYF	TGCGCCAGCAGACAAACCTCGGCGACAGCAGAGACCCAGTACTTC
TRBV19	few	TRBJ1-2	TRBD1	CASMPGQGLYGYTF	TGTGCCAGTATGCCCGGACAGGGCCTCTATGGCTACACCTTC
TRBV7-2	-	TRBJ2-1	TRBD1	CASSYGQGSYNEQFF	TGTGCCAGCAGCTACGGACAGGGGTCCTACAATGAGCAGTTCTTC
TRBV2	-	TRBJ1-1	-	CASSALQGTKSEAFF	TGTGCCAGCAGTGCACTCCAGGGGACGAAGTCTGAAGCTTTCTTT
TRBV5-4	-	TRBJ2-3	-	CASSPGTISTDTQYF	TGTGCCAGCAGTCCCGGGACAATAAGCACAGATACGCAGTATTTT
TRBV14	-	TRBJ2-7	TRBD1	CASSRRAGGYEQYF	TGTGCCAGCAGCCGACGGGCAGGGGGCTACGAGCAGTACTTC
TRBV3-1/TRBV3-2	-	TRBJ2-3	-	CASSQGSGSTDTQYF	TGTGCCAGCAGCCAAGGAAGCGGAAGCACAGATACGCAGTATTTT
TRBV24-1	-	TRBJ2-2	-	CATSDPGRENTGELFF	TGTGCCACCAGTGATCCAGGACGGGAGAACACCGGGGAGCTGTTTTTT
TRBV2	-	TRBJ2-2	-	CASTGQNTGELFF	TGTGCCAGCACGGGACAGAACACCGGGGAGCTGTTTTTT
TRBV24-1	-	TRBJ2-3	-	CATSFGGDTQYF	TGTGCCACCAGTTTCGGCGGCGATACGCAGTATTTT
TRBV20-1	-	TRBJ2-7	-	CSAREGGTYF	TGCAGTGCTAGAGAGGGGGGAACGTACTTC
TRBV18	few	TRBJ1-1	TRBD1	CASSPRQGETEAFF	TGTGCCAGCTCACCGAGACAGGGAGAGACTGAAGCTTTCTTT
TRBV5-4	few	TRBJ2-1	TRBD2	CASSLVGQRENEQFF	TGTGCCAGCAGCTTGGTTGGCCAGCGGGAGAATGAGCAGTTCTTC